The 21 T cell receptor beta chains listed next were all sequenced from one sample in a study of PD-1 blockade in classical Hodgkin lymphoma. Relapse was seen in all patients after autologous stem cell transplantation, and brentuximab vedotin exposure was variable. Only in-frame clones appear in the TCRdb table, and some are missing; sequencing was by immunoSEQ multiplex PCR. The sample carries tens of thousands of clones, about nine tenths recorded once. Sequences were derived from peripheral blood mononuclear cells (PBMCs), sampled at baseline. The receptors stem from a human donor with classical Hodgkin lymphoma.

The V gene is TRBV10-1, the J gene TRBJ2-3; D is perhaps TRBD2 (5 bases). The germline gives CDR1 WNHNN, CDR2 SYGVQD (reference sequence). Trimming took off 4 bases at V and 2 bases at J, with 19 bases between the two ends. The length of the CDR3 is 17 residues. In DNA, the CDR3 is TGCGCCAGCAGTGGGCGGGTAGGGATACAGTCCACAGATACGCAGTATTTT. Translated: CASSGRVGIQSTDTQYF.

This chain joins TRBV9 and TRBJ2-3; TRBD1 is a possible D gene (5 bases). With 3 bases removed from V and 2 bases from J, the gap between germline ends came to 10 bases. This CDR3 is built from 14 residues. Germline CDR1 and CDR2: SGDLS and YYNGEE. This chain's CDR3 is CASSDRTNTDTQYF. The CDR3 nucleotides are TGTGCCAGCAGCGACAGGACCAACACAGATACGCAGTATTTT.

The chain employs TRBV28 and TRBJ1-4; D not resolved. In germline, CDR1 is MDHEN, CDR2 SYDVKM. The CDR3 extends over 14 amino acids. V dropped 6 bases and J dropped 5 bases, with 13 bases sitting between them. The CDR3 spells CASREGGQNEKLFF. The CDR3 DNA reads TGTGCCAGCAGAGAGGGAGGGCAAAATGAAAAACTGTTTTTT. Drawing the rest from reference TRBV28 and TRBJ1-4, the complete variable domain is DVKVTQSSRYLVKRTGEKVFLECVQDMDHENMFWYRQDPGLGLRLIYFSYDVKMKEKGDIPEGYSVSREKKERFSLILESASTNQTSMYLCASREGGQNEKLFFGSGTQLSVL.

The chain carries TRBV18 and TRBJ1-5; no clear D gene. The CDR3 length is 13 residues. CDR1 is KGHSH and CDR2 is LQKENI in the germline V gene. The V end was cut by 3 bases, the J end by 3 bases, with 6 bases between. The CDR3 DNA is TGTGCCAGCTCACCCATCTCCAATCAGCCCCAGCATTTT. Its protein product is CASSPISNQPQHF.

This sequence joins TRBV19 and TRBJ2-2; the match to TRBD2 covers 11 bases. CDR1 is LNHDA and CDR2 is SQIVND in the germline V gene (reference sequence). The CDR3 has 18 amino acids. V gave up 3 bases and J gave up 6 bases; unmatched junction bases: 12. CDR3 sequence reads: CASSILRLGTSGSGELFF. DNA of the CDR3: TGTGCCAGTAGTATTCTAAGGTTGGGGACTAGCGGTTCCGGGGAGCTGTTTTTT.

The chain uses TRBV5-8 and TRBJ2-1; D not resolved. Germline V CDR1 and CDR2: SGHTS, YDEGEE. CDR3 length equals 13 residues. V lost 2 bases to trimming and J lost 6 bases, with 9 bases between them. The CDR3: CASSFIEFNEQFF. In nucleotides, the CDR3 is TGTGCCAGCAGCTTCATCGAGTTCAATGAGCAGTTCTTC.

The genes are TRBV28 and TRBJ2-1, with D uncertain. The CDR3 is 15 amino acids. Germline assignment: CDR1 MDHEN and CDR2 SYDVKM. V shed 2 bases and J shed 3 bases, with 11 bases lying between them. In DNA, the CDR3 is TGTGCCAGCAGTTTACCGCCCCCCTACTACAATGAGCAGTTCTTC. Translation: CASSLPPPYYNEQFF. The variable domain in full, completed from reference TRBV28 and TRBJ2-1, reads DVKVTQSSRYLVKRTGEKVFLECVQDMDHENMFWYRQDPGLGLRLIYFSYDVKMKEKGDIPEGYSVSREKKERFSLILESASTNQTSMYLCASSLPPPYYNEQFFGPGTRLTVL.

The genes are TRBV11-2 and TRBJ2-3; 9 bases map to TRBD1. The V gene's germline CDR1 is SGHAT and CDR2 FQNNGV. Germline trimming cut 3 bases from V and 5 bases from J; bases unmatched to any gene: 6. The CDR3 has 15 residues. The DNA for the CDR3 is TGTGCCAGCAGCTTCCGGGACAGGGTGGTAGATACGCAGTATTTT. Translating it yields CASSFRDRVVDTQYF.

The gene calls are TRBV6-1 and TRBJ1-2, with 9 nucleotides matching TRBD1. The germline CDR1 and CDR2 sequences are MNHNS and SASEGT. The CDR3 runs 15 residues. V shed 7 bases and J 7 bases; nucleotides not matched to a gene: 13. The CDR3 DNA is TGTGCCAGCACCGTAATGACAGGGGGGTCGGGTGGCTACACCTTC. Residues: CASTVMTGGSGGYTF.

The chain carries TRBV7-9 and TRBJ2-2; D unresolved. Germline V lookup: CDR1 SEHNR, CDR2 FQNEAQ (reference sequence). There are 14 residues in the CDR3. Trimming pared 3 bases from V and 4 bases from J, leaving 9 bases between. The CDR3 sequence: CASSLAVGTGELFF. The CDR3 DNA is TGTGCCAGCAGCTTGGCCGTGGGCACCGGGGAGCTGTTTTTT.

The rearrangement joins TRBV29-1 to TRBJ1-1; D perhaps matches TRBD1 (5 bases). CDR1 and CDR2 (germline): SQVTM, ANQGSEA. The CDR3 totals 12 residues. The germline V and J ends were trimmed by 2 bases and 1 base, with 5 bases remaining between them. CDR3 bases: TGCAGCGTTGAACAGGGGAACACTGAAGCTTTCTTT. It is translated as CSVEQGNTEAFF.

The V call is TRBV29-1, the J call TRBJ1-5; 10 bases line up with TRBD1. CDR3 length: 14 amino acids. Losses at the gene ends were 6 bases for V and 6 bases for J; bases not matched to a gene: 8. Germline CDR1 reads SQVTM; CDR2 reads ANQGSEA. CDR3 loop: CSVRTGGRAQPQHF. Written as DNA, the CDR3 is TGCAGCGTCCGGACAGGGGGAAGGGCTCAGCCCCAGCATTTT.

The chain has TRBV5-8 and TRBJ1-2; 9 nucleotides align to TRBD1. V gave up 2 bases and J gave up 7 bases; unmatched junction bases: 3. The CDR3 totals 13 residues. Per germline, CDR1 SGHTS and CDR2 YDEGEE. CDR3 nucleotides: TGTGCCAGCAGCTTAGGGACAGGGCGTGGCTACACCTTC. This translates into CASSLGTGRGYTF.

The chain recombines TRBV5-4 with TRBJ1-1; 10 bases are shared with TRBD1. This CDR3 is 15 amino acids long. After removal of 4 bases from V and 5 bases from J, the junction contained 8 bases not matched to a gene. CDR1 SGHNT and CDR2 YYREEE come from the germline V gene (reference sequence). This CDR3 reads CASSIRQGAGTEAFF. The DNA of the CDR3 is TGTGCCAGCAGCATTAGACAGGGGGCGGGAACTGAAGCTTTCTTT.

This chain connects TRBV7-8 to TRBJ2-1; the match to TRBD2 covers 10 bases. Germline-derived CDR1 and CDR2 are SGHVS and FQNEAQ. Unmatched junction bases numbered 10, after V lost 1 base and J lost 4 bases. CDR3 length: 18 residues. In DNA form, the CDR3 reads TGTGCCAGCAGCTTAGGCCCCTCTACTAGCGGGGTTTACAATGAGCAGTTCTTC. Translation gives CASSLGPSTSGVYNEQFF.

This chain joins TRBV7-2 and TRBJ2-1; 10 bases map to TRBD2. There are 17 residues in the CDR3. V was clipped by 0 bases and J by 4 bases; unmatched bases: 6. CDR1 and CDR2 (germline): SGHTA, FQGNSA. CDR3 loop: CASSLARASGRYNEQFF. For the CDR3, the DNA is TGTGCCAGCAGCTTAGCGCGGGCTAGCGGGAGATACAATGAGCAGTTCTTC.

This rearrangement joins TRBV11-2 to TRBJ2-5, with D possibly matching TRBD1 (6 bases). The V and J ends lost 5 bases and 3 bases respectively, with 10 bases between them. This CDR3 has 13 residues. Germline-derived CDR1 and CDR2 are SGHAT and FQNNGV. The CDR3: CASSRDNKETQYF. For the CDR3, the DNA is TGTGCCAGCAGCCGGGACAACAAAGAGACCCAGTACTTC.

The chain has TRBV5-5 and TRBJ2-5; 7 bases match TRBD2. This CDR3 comprises 12 residues. V lost 2 bases to trimming and J lost 5 bases; unmatched junction nucleotides: 0. From germline, CDR1 is SGHKS and CDR2 YYEKEE (reference sequence). CDR3 amino acids: CASSFSGETQYF. CDR3 in DNA: TGTGCCAGCAGCTTTAGCGGGGAGACCCAGTACTTC.

This clone came up once. The same CDR3 can be traced to other DNA sequences in this sample. This chain links TRBV7-2 with TRBJ2-7; 7 bases are a match to TRBD1. Per the germline V gene, CDR1 is SGHTA and CDR2 is FQGNSA. Trimming cost V 5 bases and J 3 bases; bases outside gene matches: 4. The CDR3 is 13 residues long. The CDR3 protein is CASSPGQNYEQYF. CDR3 DNA: TGTGCCAGCAGCCCGGGACAGAACTACGAGCAGTACTTC.

This chain connects TRBV6-6 to TRBJ1-1; tentatively, D is TRBD1 (5 bases). V was pared by 0 bases and J by 1 base, with 9 bases between. This CDR3 comprises 15 residues. The germline V gene encodes CDR1 MNHNY and CDR2 SVGAGI (reference sequence). The CDR3 is CASSYSTEGNTEAFF. The CDR3 nucleotides read TGTGCCAGCAGTTACTCGACAGAGGGGAACACTGAAGCTTTCTTT.

The count of this clone is one. This rearrangement joins TRBV4-1 to TRBJ2-1, with 11 nucleotides matching TRBD2. The germline CDR1 and CDR2 sequences are MGHRA and YSYEKL. Germline trimming cut 3 bases from V and 7 bases from J; bases unmatched to any gene: 8. This CDR3 is 16 amino acids long. The CDR3 DNA reads as TGCGCCAGCAGCCATAGCGGGAGGGCCGTGTGGAATGAGCAGTTCTTC. Protein sequence: CASSHSGRAVWNEQFF.